This entry lists 26 T cell receptor beta chains sequenced from one sample in a study of beta chain features in type 1 diabetes (dated by TCRdb to 2016 to 2019). The method behind the library was the immunoSEQ multiplex PCR assay. The entire amount of isolated RNA was reverse transcribed using the High Capacity cDNA Reverse Transcription Kit, so the sequenced TCRB transcripts were expressed ones. TCRdb carries this immuneACCESS record with in-frame sequences only. Its versions omit some clonotypes, under half of them owing to an unresolved V gene in the studies checked, with the rest unexplained. This sample comprises a few hundred thousand clones, roughly 16% of them detected only once. About 0.019% of the sample belongs to the ten largest clones. The specimen was naive CD4+ T cells from blood. The cell subset or site label on this specimen signifies: true naive CD4+ T cells. The receptor set was obtained from a woman aged 18-29 years in good health.

The chain employs TRBV28 and TRBJ2-1; 7 bases match TRBD2. The germline gives CDR1 MDHEN, CDR2 SYDVKM. Trimming cost V 6 bases and J 0 bases; bases outside gene matches: 8. CDR3 length: 16 residues. As DNA, the CDR3 is TGTGCCAGCAGCGCCCTAGCGGCCCGCTCCTACAATGAGCAGTTCTTC. Its protein product is CASSALAARSYNEQFF.

DNA for the CDR3: TGTGCCAGCAGCTTAACGAGGACAGGGCGCTACAATGAGCAGTTCTTC. This codes for CASSLTRTGRYNEQFF. The genes are TRBV7-3 and TRBJ2-1; 8 nucleotides align to TRBD1. This CDR3 has 16 amino acids. Germline V lookup: CDR1 SGHTA, CDR2 FQGTGA. The V segment lost 0 bases and the J segment 3 bases; nucleotides outside the gene matches: 4.

This clone was seen only a few times. This sequence joins TRBV5-6 and TRBJ2-7, with D possibly being TRBD1 (5 bases). The CDR3 covers 14 residues. V shed 4 bases and J shed 2 bases, with 13 bases lying between them. Germline values: CDR1 SGHDT, CDR2 YYEEEE. The CDR3 nucleotides are TGTGCCAGCAGCCCGACAGAGCTTCCCTACGAGCAGTACTTC. It encodes CASSPTELPYEQYF.

The chain carries TRBV29-1 and TRBJ2-1; 10 positions match TRBD1. Trimming at V came to 6 bases and at J to 4 bases, leaving 6 bases not matched to a gene. This CDR3 is 14 amino acids long. Germline CDR1 SQVTM, CDR2 ANQGSEA. In DNA, the CDR3 is TGCAGCGTCGATAGACAGGGGGCTTACAATGAGCAGTTCTTC. Amino acid sequence: CSVDRQGAYNEQFF.

This clone occurred a few times. One end of the junction varies from germline; a read error may be responsible. V and J are TRBV7-2 and TRBJ2-1; 8 bases match TRBD2. This CDR3 contains 15 residues. CDR1 is SGHTA and CDR2 is FQGNSA in the germline V gene. The CDR3 DNA sequence: TGTGCCAGCAGCCTAGCGGGCCGGCGAGACAATGAGCAGTTCTTC. Translating gives CASSLAGRRDNEQFF.

The table lists this clone with a few counts. V gene TRBV7-9 combines with J gene TRBJ1-4, with 9 bases aligning to TRBD1. This CDR3 region has 14 residues. The V gene's germline CDR1 is SEHNR and CDR2 FQNEAQ (reference sequence). The V and J ends lost 3 bases and 7 bases, in that order; junction bases with no gene match: 3. The CDR3 DNA follows: TGTGCCAGCAGCTTGGACAGGGGTGGTGAAAAACTGTTTTTT. Its translation: CASSLDRGGEKLFF.

The V gene is TRBV30, the J gene TRBJ2-5; maybe TRBD2 (5 bases). The V and J ends lost 7 bases and 1 base respectively, with 19 bases between them. Per germline, CDR1 GTSNPN and CDR2 SVGIG (reference sequence). CDR3 length: 15 amino acids. The CDR3 coding sequence is TGTGCCTCTGTTCCCCTGAGCGGAATCCAAGAGACCCAGTACTTC. Translation gives CASVPLSGIQETQYF.

The V and J genes are TRBV27 and TRBJ2-1; TRBD2 matches at 12 bases. The CDR3 sequence is 14 residues long. The germline V gene encodes CDR1 MNHEY and CDR2 SMNVEV (reference sequence). V trimming: 6 bases; J trimming: 7 bases; junction bases outside the gene matches: 4. In nucleotides, the CDR3 is TGTGCCAGCAGATCCGGGACTAGCGGGAATGAGCAGTTCTTC. It yields the protein CASRSGTSGNEQFF.

This clone was seen more than once but under ten times. J is TRBJ2-1 and V is TRBV27, with TRBD2 identical over 15 bases. Per germline, CDR1 MNHEY and CDR2 SMNVEV (reference sequence). This CDR3 contains 17 residues. V trimming: 5 bases; J trimming: 2 bases; junction bases outside the gene matches: 4. The CDR3 region has the DNA TGTGCCAGCAGTGGACTAGCGGGAGGGTGGGCCTACAATGAGCAGTTCTTC. Translation gives CASSGLAGGWAYNEQFF.

V and J are TRBV9 and TRBJ1-2; 8 nucleotides agree with TRBD1. The germline V gene encodes CDR1 SGDLS and CDR2 YYNGEE. Unmatched junction bases numbered 7, after V lost 0 bases and J lost 6 bases. The CDR3 is 15 amino acids. In DNA form, the CDR3 reads TGTGCCAGCAGCGTAGTGGGACAGGTCGTTCATGGCTACACCTTC. Translation: CASSVVGQVVHGYTF.

This clone has more than one count but fewer than ten. V gene TRBV6-6 combines with J gene TRBJ2-5, with 8 bases that match TRBD1. This CDR3 comprises 15 residues. Germline-derived CDR1 and CDR2 are MNHNY and SVGAGI (reference sequence). Losses at the gene ends were 6 bases for V and 1 base for J; bases not matched to a gene: 7. The CDR3 spells CASRATGVLQETQYF. CDR3 in DNA: TGTGCCAGCAGGGCGACAGGGGTCCTCCAAGAGACCCAGTACTTC.

The chain joins TRBV30 to TRBJ2-1; 10 positions agree with TRBD1. Germline CDR1 reads GTSNPN; CDR2 reads SVGIG (reference sequence). CDR3 length: 16 residues. Unmatched junction bases numbered 8, after V lost 2 bases and J lost 4 bases. The CDR3 sequence is CAWSLAGQGLYNEQFF. In DNA form, the CDR3 reads TGTGCCTGGAGTTTGGCGGGACAGGGGTTATACAATGAGCAGTTCTTC.

This chain links TRBV21-1 with TRBJ2-5; no DNA check was done on the table's D call, TRBD2. TRBV21-1 is a pseudogene segment. This CDR3 has 14 amino acids. CDR3 sequence reads: CASSKKKRQETQYF. CDR3 DNA: TGTGCCAGCAGCAAAAAAAAGCGCCAAGAGACCCAGTACTTC.

This clone was seen a handful of times. The J gene is TRBJ2-1, the V gene TRBV11-2; a weak D match, TRBD2 (6 bases). Germline lookup yields CDR1 SGHAT and CDR2 FQNNGV. This CDR3 comprises 15 residues. With 2 bases removed from V and 4 bases from J, the gap between germline ends came to 12 bases. CDR3 amino acids: CASSLSLAVYNEQFF. CDR3 nucleotides: TGTGCCAGCAGCTTAAGTTTAGCGGTATACAATGAGCAGTTCTTC.

The J gene is TRBJ2-7, the V gene TRBV4-1; 9 bases are shared with TRBD1. The CDR3 sequence is 14 residues long. Germline lookup yields CDR1 MGHRA and CDR2 YSYEKL. With 6 bases clipped from V and 4 bases from J, the junction kept 7 bases outside the gene matches. The CDR3, as DNA: TGCGCCAGCAGACCCGGACAGGGGATTTACGAGCAGTACTTC. Protein product: CASRPGQGIYEQYF.

The chain recombines TRBV9 with TRBJ2-2; tentative D call: TRBD1 (6 bases). V lost 2 bases, J lost 1 base, and 12 bases lay in between. CDR1 and CDR2 (germline): SGDLS, YYNGEE. This CDR3 has 16 residues. This CDR3 reads CASSVTGPMNTGELFF. The CDR3 DNA sequence: TGTGCCAGCAGCGTTACAGGGCCCATGAACACCGGGGAGCTGTTTTTT.

The CDR3 here is CASSPDSYGYTF. Here the CDR3 DNA reads TGTGCCAGCAGCCCGGACAGCTATGGCTACACCTTC. V gene TRBV14 combines with J gene TRBJ1-2, with D possibly being TRBD1 (6 bases). V lost 4 bases and J lost 4, with 7 bases in between. The CDR3 is 12 amino acids. The germline gives CDR1 SGHDN, CDR2 FVKESK.

This clone was recorded a few times. The chain couples TRBV5-1 to TRBJ2-5; TRBD2 is a possible D gene (6 bases). The CDR3 spans 12 residues. V lost 0 bases, J lost 7 bases, and 7 bases lay in between. The germline CDR1 and CDR2 sequences are SGHRS and YFSETQ. The CDR3 is CASSLDGGTQYF. CDR3 in DNA: TGCGCCAGCAGCTTGGACGGGGGGACCCAGTACTTC. The variable domain in full, with the rest retrieved from reference TRBV5-1 and TRBJ2-5, is KAGVTQTPRYLIKTRGQQVTLSCSPISGHRSVSWYQQTPGQGLQFLFEYFSETQRNKGNFPGRFSGRQFSNSRSEMNVSTLELGDSALYLCASSLDGGTQYFGPGTRLLVL.

The V and J genes are TRBV7-9 and TRBJ2-1; the match to TRBD2 covers 9 bases. This CDR3 is 15 amino acids long. CDR1 is SEHNR, CDR2 FQNEAQ, per germline (reference sequence). With 8 bases clipped from V and 8 bases from J, the junction kept 13 bases outside the gene matches. The CDR3 DNA sequence: TGTGCCAGCCTTTATGGCAGTAGCGGGAGTGATGAGCAGTTCTTC. It codes for CASLYGSSGSDEQFF.

This chain uses TRBV27 with TRBJ1-1; D uncertain. Germline CDR1 MNHEY, CDR2 SMNVEV (reference sequence). V was cut by 5 bases and J by 8 bases, with 18 bases left in between. The CDR3 length is 14 residues. CDR3 bases: TGTGCCAGCAGTCTAGAGTGGGGAGGGTCCGAAGCTTTCTTT. It codes for CASSLEWGGSEAFF.

On this clone: The identical CDR3 is also encoded by other nucleotide sequences in the sample. The rearrangement uses TRBV6-5 and TRBJ2-5; the match to TRBD1 covers 8 bases. Per the germline V gene, CDR1 is MNHEY and CDR2 is SVGAGI. V shed 2 bases, J shed 4 bases, and the junction held 3 bases outside the gene matches. The CDR3 runs to 14 residues. DNA of the CDR3: TGTGCCAGCAGTTACGGCAGGGGGCGAGAGACCCAGTACTTC. Its translation: CASSYGRGRETQYF.

This clone was counted a few times. This chain links TRBV4-2 with TRBJ1-2; 9 nucleotides line up with TRBD1. Germline loops: CDR1 LGHNA, CDR2 YNFKEQ. Trimming cost V 1 base and J 8 bases; bases outside gene matches: 14. The length of the CDR3 is 17 residues. This CDR3 is CASSQGDPGQGGRGYTF. CDR3 bases: TGTGCCAGCAGCCAAGGAGATCCGGGACAGGGAGGACGGGGCTACACCTTC.

The gene calls are TRBV29-1 and TRBJ1-1; 7 nucleotides line up with TRBD1. CDR3 size: 13 residues. The V and J ends lost 2 bases and 3 bases, in that order; junction bases with no gene match: 3. The V gene's germline CDR1 is SQVTM and CDR2 ANQGSEA. The CDR3 DNA reads as TGCAGCGTTGAAAGGCAGGGGGACACTGAAGCTTTCTTT. This sequence encodes CSVERQGDTEAFF.

This clone was seen more than once but under ten times. The chain links TRBV29-1 to TRBJ1-3, with no clear D. Per the germline V gene, CDR1 is SQVTM and CDR2 is ANQGSEA. V was pared by 7 bases and J by 0 bases, with 10 bases between. The CDR3 is 13 residues long. CDR3 protein: CSGSRDSGNTIYF. CDR3 coding DNA: TGCAGCGGAAGTCGGGACTCTGGAAACACCATATATTTT.

This clone has just a few counts. This rearrangement joins TRBV5-6 to TRBJ1-2; D ambiguous. The CDR3 loop spans 14 amino acids. Germline V gene data show CDR1 as SGHDT and CDR2 as YYEEEE. V dropped 2 bases and J dropped 3 bases, with 11 bases sitting between them. CDR3 DNA sequence: TGTGCCAGCAGCTTTGGTCTGGGAGACTATGGCTACACCTTC. Encoded protein: CASSFGLGDYGYTF. Variable domain in full (rest from reference TRBV5-6 and TRBJ1-2): DAGVTQSPTHLIKTRGQQVTLRCSPKSGHDTVSWYQQALGQGPQFIFQYYEEEERQRGNFPDRFSGHQFPNYSSELNVNALLLGDSALYLCASSFGLGDYGYTFGSGTRLTVV.

This clone was detected a few times. This chain joins TRBV7-9 and TRBJ2-3, with D uncertain. Germline V gene sequence: CDR1 SEHNR, CDR2 FQNEAQ (reference sequence). The CDR3 is 13 amino acids. The V end lost 2 bases, the J end lost 2 bases, and 5 bases lay between the germline ends. CDR3 region: CASSLLVTDTQYF. As DNA, the CDR3 is TGTGCCAGCAGCTTACTCGTCACAGATACGCAGTATTTT.